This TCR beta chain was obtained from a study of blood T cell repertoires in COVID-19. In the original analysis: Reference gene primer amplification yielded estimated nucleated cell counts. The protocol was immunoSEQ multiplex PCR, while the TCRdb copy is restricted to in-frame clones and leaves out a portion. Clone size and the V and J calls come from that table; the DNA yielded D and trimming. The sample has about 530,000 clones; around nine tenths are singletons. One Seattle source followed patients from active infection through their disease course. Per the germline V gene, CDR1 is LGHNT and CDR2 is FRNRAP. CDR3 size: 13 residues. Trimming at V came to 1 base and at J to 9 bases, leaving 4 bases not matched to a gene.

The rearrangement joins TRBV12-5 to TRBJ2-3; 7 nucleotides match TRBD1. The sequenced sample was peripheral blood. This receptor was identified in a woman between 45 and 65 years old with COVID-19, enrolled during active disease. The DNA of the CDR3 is TGTGCTAGTGGTTTGGCCGACAGGGCAACGCAGTATTTT. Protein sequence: CASGLADRATQYF.